One sample yielded the 31 T cell receptor beta chains listed below, sequenced in a study of CD8+ T cells in alopecia areata. Investigators isolated RNA and reverse transcribed it into cDNA to act as the sequencing template. Libraries were prepared by immunoSEQ multiplex PCR; TCRdb keeps only in-frame clonotypes and omits some of them. The table includes 150,000 to 200,000 clones, just under 60% detected once. Sequencing used CD4+ T cells sorted from blood, obtained at week 0. These receptors were obtained from a human donor with alopecia areata.

The sample holds a few counts of this clone. The rearrangement joins TRBV7-2 to TRBJ2-7; D uncertain. V was clipped by 5 bases and J by 3 bases, with 5 bases between them. CDR3 length: 11 amino acids. Germline CDR1 SGHTA, CDR2 FQGNSA. The CDR3 sequence is CASSLHYEQYF. Written as DNA, the CDR3 is TGTGCCAGCAGCCTACACTACGAGCAGTACTTC.

This rearrangement joins TRBV25-1 to TRBJ2-5; no definite D call. The CDR3 runs to 15 residues. Trimming removed 1 base from V and 3 bases from J, with 12 bases in between. The germline gives CDR1 MGHDK, CDR2 SYGVNS. CDR3 nucleotides: TGTGCCAGCAGTGAATTACAACGTACAGAAGAGACCCAGTACTTC. This encodes CASSELQRTEETQYF.

This clone has more than one count but fewer than ten. V and J are TRBV30 and TRBJ2-7; D is ambiguous. The CDR3 is 12 amino acids. Trimming took 2 bases from V and 4 from J, leaving 9 bases between them. Germline assignment: CDR1 GTSNPN and CDR2 SVGIG (reference sequence). The CDR3 sequence: CAWSSQPYEQYF. The CDR3 coding sequence is TGTGCCTGGAGTAGTCAGCCTTACGAGCAGTACTTC.

The J gene is TRBJ2-2, the V gene TRBV29-1; D possibly matches TRBD1 or TRBD2 (5 bases each). This CDR3 has 14 amino acids. Germline V gene lookup returns CDR1 SQVTM and CDR2 ANQGSEA. Trimming left V 7 bases short and J 0 bases short, with 12 bases between. The CDR3 coding sequence is TGCAGCGGAAGGGACCGCGCGAACACCGGGGAGCTGTTTTTT. Translating it yields CSGRDRANTGELFF.

V usage is TRBV5-6 and J usage is TRBJ1-1; D is uncertain. V gave up 1 base and J gave up 0 bases, with 10 bases separating them. The CDR3 length is 15 residues. Per the germline V gene, CDR1 is SGHDT and CDR2 is YYEEEE. The CDR3 nucleotides read TGTGCCAGCAGCTTGATCTGGCGCGTGAACACTGAAGCTTTCTTT. Protein sequence: CASSLIWRVNTEAFF. The whole variable domain, filled in from reference TRBV5-6 and TRBJ1-1, reads DAGVTQSPTHLIKTRGQQVTLRCSPKSGHDTVSWYQQALGQGPQFIFQYYEEEERQRGNFPDRFSGHQFPNYSSELNVNALLLGDSALYLCASSLIWRVNTEAFFGQGTRLTVV.

This sequence joins TRBV10-3 and TRBJ1-5, with D possibly TRBD1 on 6 matching bases. This CDR3 is 12 amino acids long. V lost 6 bases to trimming and J lost 6 bases, with 9 bases between them. Germline lookup yields CDR1 ENHRY and CDR2 SYGVKD. The CDR3, as DNA: TGTGCCATCAGCTCAGGGGTTCAGCCCCAGCATTTT. Translation gives CAISSGVQPQHF.

The table lists this clone with a few counts. V and J are TRBV4-2 and TRBJ1-2; 10 bases line up with TRBD1. The CDR3 extends over 15 amino acids. Germline CDR1 is LGHNA and CDR2 is YNFKEQ. J gave up 8 bases and V 1 base, and 7 bases lay outside the gene matches. CDR3 bases: TGTGCCAGCAGCCAAGGAGGGACAGGGGTTATGGGCTACACCTTC. Translation gives CASSQGGTGVMGYTF.

The chain has TRBV27 and TRBJ1-5, with 9 bases that match TRBD1. Germline trimming cut 5 bases from V and 6 bases from J; bases unmatched to any gene: 8. The CDR3 is 15 residues long. From germline, CDR1 is MNHEY and CDR2 SMNVEV (reference sequence). The CDR3 protein is CASSKSTGGAQPQHF. DNA for the CDR3: TGTGCCAGCAGTAAGTCAACAGGGGGCGCTCAGCCCCAGCATTTT.

This rearrangement joins TRBV5-1 to TRBJ2-3; the match to TRBD2 covers 8 bases. The CDR3 has 15 residues. Germline assignment: CDR1 SGHRS and CDR2 YFSETQ. Losses at the gene ends were 4 bases for V and 0 bases for J; bases not matched to a gene: 4. The DNA of the CDR3 is TGCGCCAGCAGCCTCGGGACTAGAAGCACAGATACGCAGTATTTT. Protein product: CASSLGTRSTDTQYF. The whole variable domain, filled in from reference TRBV5-1 and TRBJ2-3, reads KAGVTQTPRYLIKTRGQQVTLSCSPISGHRSVSWYQQTPGQGLQFLFEYFSETQRNKGNFPGRFSGRQFSNSRSEMNVSTLELGDSALYLCASSLGTRSTDTQYFGPGTRLTVL.

J is TRBJ2-7 and V is TRBV6-6, with 7 bases matching TRBD1. This CDR3 spans 15 amino acids. Germline V gives CDR1 MNHNY, CDR2 SVGAGI (reference sequence). V lost 7 bases and J lost 2; bases outside the gene matches: 11. CDR3 residues: CASTLDRVRTYEQYF. For the CDR3, the DNA is TGTGCCAGCACCTTAGACAGGGTCCGAACCTACGAGCAGTACTTC.

The genes are TRBV2 and TRBJ2-6; the D is unclear. The CDR3 is made up of 14 amino acids. The V gene's germline CDR1 is SNHLY and CDR2 FYNNEI. V was trimmed by 5 bases and J by 0 bases, leaving 5 bases between them. CDR3 amino acids: CASSSRSGANVLTF. CDR3 DNA sequence: TGTGCCAGCAGTAGTCGCTCTGGGGCCAACGTCCTGACTTTC.

As concerns this clone: One junction end disagrees with the germline gene, perhaps due to a read error. The CDR3 loop reads CASSLAGGGTQYF. The CDR3 nucleotides are TGTGCTAGCAGCTTAGCGGGGGGCGGTACGCAGTATTTT. The chain couples TRBV7-7 to TRBJ2-3; 10 nucleotides line up with TRBD2. CDR3 length: 13 amino acids. Germline lookup yields CDR1 SSHAT and CDR2 FNYEAQ (reference sequence).

The chain uses TRBV7-6 and TRBJ1-4; D is possibly TRBD1 (6 bases). CDR1 is SGHVS and CDR2 is FNYEAQ in the germline V gene. The CDR3 runs to 13 residues. V lost 4 bases to trimming and J lost 14 bases, with 17 bases between them. CDR3 sequence reads: CASSSRRGAHLFF. CDR3 sequence (DNA): TGTGCCAGCAGCTCCCGGCGGGGGGCCCATCTGTTTTTT. The variable domain in full, completed from reference TRBV7-6 and TRBJ1-4, reads GAGVSQSPRYKVTKRGQDVALRCDPISGHVSLYWYRQALGQGPEFLTYFNYEAQQDKSGLPNDRFSAERPEGSISTLTIQRTEQRDSAMYRCASSSRRGAHLFFGSGTQLSVL.

This chain connects TRBV30 to TRBJ1-5; maybe TRBD1 (5 bases). V lost 1 base, J lost 3 bases, and 7 bases lay in between. The CDR3 is 13 residues long. Germline lookup yields CDR1 GTSNPN and CDR2 SVGIG (reference sequence). The CDR3 loop is CAWSAQDNQPQHF. The DNA for the CDR3 is TGTGCCTGGAGTGCACAGGACAATCAGCCCCAGCATTTT.

The J gene is TRBJ2-3, the V gene TRBV4-1; D call uncertain. V lost 4 bases and J 0 bases, leaving 5 bases between the germline ends. Germline V gene lookup returns CDR1 MGHRA and CDR2 YSYEKL. The CDR3 spans 13 residues. DNA for the CDR3: TGCGCCAGCAGCCTACCTAGCACAGATACGCAGTATTTT. It yields the protein CASSLPSTDTQYF.

The chain joins TRBV29-1 to TRBJ2-4; the D is unclear. The CDR3 covers 13 residues. The germline gives CDR1 SQVTM, CDR2 ANQGSEA. The V and J ends lost 4 bases and 0 bases respectively, with 7 bases between them. CDR3 protein: CSVGKEAKNIQYF. CDR3 in DNA: TGCAGCGTTGGTAAAGAAGCCAAAAACATTCAGTACTTC.

The table lists this clone with a few counts. The chain combines TRBV6-5 with TRBJ2-2; TRBD2 agrees at 14 bases. The V gene end was trimmed by 4 bases and the J gene end by 10 bases; junction bases not matched to a gene: 8. The CDR3 covers 16 residues. CDR1 and CDR2 from the germline V gene are MNHEY and SVGAGI. The CDR3 is CASSSRLAGGPKELFF. The CDR3 DNA sequence: TGTGCCAGCAGTTCGAGACTAGCGGGGGGGCCGAAGGAGCTGTTTTTT.

V and J are TRBV6-5 and TRBJ1-1; TRBD1 is a possible D gene (6 bases). Germline V gene lookup returns CDR1 MNHEY and CDR2 SVGAGI. Trimming cost V 6 bases and J 6 bases, with 11 bases left between them. CDR3 length: 12 residues. DNA of the CDR3: TGTGCCAGCAGGCCACAGGGAGCTGAAGCTTTCTTT. Amino acid sequence: CASRPQGAEAFF.

J is TRBJ1-1 and V is TRBV6-5, with a weak D call TRBD1 (6 bases). Germline CDR1 and CDR2: MNHEY and SVGAGI. CDR3 size: 13 residues. V lost 6 bases and J 6 bases, leaving 14 bases between the germline ends. The CDR3, as DNA: TGTGCCAGCAGACCGACAGGTACATCTGAAGCTTTCTTT. It yields the protein CASRPTGTSEAFF.

This chain connects TRBV30 to TRBJ1-6, with D tentatively TRBD1 (5 bases). V gave up 3 bases and J gave up 7 bases, with 19 bases separating them. The CDR3 extends over 16 amino acids. Germline lookup yields CDR1 GTSNPN and CDR2 SVGIG (reference sequence). The CDR3 DNA reads as TGTGCCTGGAGCCTCGCCGGGGGAGGGTTAAATTCACCCCTCCACTTT. Translating it yields CAWSLAGGGLNSPLHF.

V and J are TRBV29-1 and TRBJ2-5; D uncertain. CDR3 length: 10 residues. V lost 6 bases to trimming and J lost 3 bases, with 5 bases between them. Germline CDR1 is SQVTM and CDR2 is ANQGSEA. This chain's CDR3 is CSVIKETQYF. For the CDR3, the DNA is TGCAGCGTGATCAAAGAGACCCAGTACTTC.

The chain is built from TRBV5-6 and TRBJ1-2, with a tentative D call TRBD1 (5 bases). Germline CDR1 and CDR2: SGHDT and YYEEEE. CDR3 length equals 13 residues. V dropped 4 bases and J dropped 5 bases, with 12 bases sitting between them. CDR3 DNA: TGTGCCAGCAGCCTGCAGGGACCGTATGGCTACACCTTC. Amino acids: CASSLQGPYGYTF.

The chain uses TRBV2 and TRBJ2-7; tentative D call: TRBD1 (6 bases). CDR1 and CDR2 from the germline V gene are SNHLY and FYNNEI. This CDR3 contains 15 residues. Deletions cut 6 bases from V and 4 bases from J, with 19 bases between. CDR3 nucleotide sequence: TGTGCCAGCAGGTACAGGGAAGGGAACCCTTACGAGCAGTACTTC. Its translation: CASRYREGNPYEQYF.

The rearrangement uses TRBV29-1 and TRBJ1-5; perhaps TRBD1 as D (6 bases). The CDR3 spans 14 residues. CDR1 is SQVTM, CDR2 ANQGSEA, per germline. V lost 4 bases and J lost 4, with 14 bases in between. CDR3 in amino acids: CSVGLGGGNQPQHF. The CDR3 DNA follows: TGCAGCGTTGGATTGGGGGGCGGGAATCAGCCCCAGCATTTT.

This chain uses TRBV5-6 with TRBJ1-5, with a possible D match to TRBD1 (5 bases). Per germline, CDR1 SGHDT and CDR2 YYEEEE. This CDR3 contains 14 residues. V gave up 0 bases and J gave up 3 bases, with 7 bases separating them. This CDR3 is CASSLGQFNQPQHF. CDR3 in DNA: TGTGCCAGCAGCTTGGGACAGTTCAATCAGCCCCAGCATTTT.

Ten or more counts support this clone. The V and J genes are TRBV5-6 and TRBJ1-4; no definite D call. Germline V gives CDR1 SGHDT, CDR2 YYEEEE. This CDR3 has 15 amino acids. Trimming left V 2 bases short and J 2 bases short, with 10 bases between. The CDR3 here is CASSFPGMTNEKLFF. As DNA, the CDR3 is TGTGCCAGCAGCTTTCCGGGGATGACTAATGAAAAACTGTTTTTT.

The rearrangement links TRBV5-6 to TRBJ1-4; D remains ambiguous. CDR1 is SGHDT and CDR2 is YYEEEE in the germline V gene. This CDR3 is 14 amino acids long. Trimming removed 4 bases from V and 6 bases from J, with 13 bases in between. The CDR3 sequence: CASSIRGPDEKLFF. In DNA, the CDR3 is TGTGCCAGCAGCATACGTGGGCCGGATGAAAAACTGTTTTTT.

The V and J genes are TRBV7-2 and TRBJ1-1; 7 nucleotides line up with TRBD1. CDR3 length: 13 amino acids. Germline loops: CDR1 SGHTA, CDR2 FQGNSA. Trimming removed 5 bases from V and 4 bases from J; junction bases left unmatched: 4. The CDR3 region has the DNA TGTGCCAGCAGCCAAGACAGGGCCACTGAAGCTTTCTTT. It yields the protein CASSQDRATEAFF. The variable domain in full, completed from reference TRBV7-2 and TRBJ1-1, reads GAGVSQSPSNKVTEKGKDVELRCDPISGHTALYWYRQSLGQGLEFLIYFQGNSAPDKSGLPSDRFSAERTGGSVSTLTIQRTQQEDSAVYLCASSQDRATEAFFGQGTRLTVV.

The V gene is TRBV29-1, the J gene TRBJ2-3; D is perhaps TRBD2 (7 bases). Germline V gives CDR1 SQVTM, CDR2 ANQGSEA. The V end was cut by 4 bases, the J end by 2 bases, with 13 bases between. The CDR3 loop spans 14 amino acids. The CDR3 spells CSVVPGGNTDTQYF. CDR3 nucleotides: TGCAGCGTTGTACCGGGGGGCAACACAGATACGCAGTATTTT.

This clone was detected only a few times. The gene calls are TRBV28 and TRBJ1-2; TRBD1 might be the D (5 bases). This CDR3 is built from 12 residues. Trimming pared 5 bases from V and 5 bases from J, leaving 9 bases between. The V gene's germline CDR1 is MDHEN and CDR2 SYDVKM. The CDR3 coding sequence is TGTGCCAGCAGTAGACAGTCGTATGGCTACACCTTC. This sequence encodes CASSRQSYGYTF.

The gene calls are TRBV7-6 and TRBJ1-4, with 8 positions matching TRBD1. V lost 1 base and J lost 4; bases outside the gene matches: 5. CDR3 size: 16 residues. Germline V gives CDR1 SGHVS, CDR2 FNYEAQ. The CDR3 nucleotides are TGTGCCAGCAGCTTAGGGCAGGGGGCCTTTAATGAAAAACTGTTTTTT. It codes for CASSLGQGAFNEKLFF.